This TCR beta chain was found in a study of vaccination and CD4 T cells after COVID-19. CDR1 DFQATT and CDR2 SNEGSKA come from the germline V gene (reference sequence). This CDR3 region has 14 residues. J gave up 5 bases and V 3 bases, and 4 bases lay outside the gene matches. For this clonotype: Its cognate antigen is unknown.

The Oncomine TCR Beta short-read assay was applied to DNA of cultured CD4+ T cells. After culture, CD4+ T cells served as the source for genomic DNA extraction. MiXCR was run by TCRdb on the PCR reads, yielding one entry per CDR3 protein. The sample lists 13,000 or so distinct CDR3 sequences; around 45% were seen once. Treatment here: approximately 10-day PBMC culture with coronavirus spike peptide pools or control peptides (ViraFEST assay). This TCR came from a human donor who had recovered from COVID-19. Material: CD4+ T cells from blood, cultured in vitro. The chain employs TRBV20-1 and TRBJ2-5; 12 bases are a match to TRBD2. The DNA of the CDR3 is TGCAGTGCTAGTAGGACTAGCGGGGTTGAGACCCAGTACTTC. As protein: CSASRTSGVETQYF.